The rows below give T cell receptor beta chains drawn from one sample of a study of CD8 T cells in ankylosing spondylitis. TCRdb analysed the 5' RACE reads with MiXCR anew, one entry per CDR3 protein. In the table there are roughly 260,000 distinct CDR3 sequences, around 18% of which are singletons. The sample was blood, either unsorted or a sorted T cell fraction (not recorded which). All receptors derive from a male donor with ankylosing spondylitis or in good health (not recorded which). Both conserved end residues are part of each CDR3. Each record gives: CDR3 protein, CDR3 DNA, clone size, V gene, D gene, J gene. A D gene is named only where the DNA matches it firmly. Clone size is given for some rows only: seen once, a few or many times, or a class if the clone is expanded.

CASSLTSGSLWADTQYF | TGCGCCAGCAGCCTTACTAGCGGGAGTCTTTGGGCAGATACGCAGTATTTT | few | TRBV5-1 | TRBD2 | TRBJ2-3
CASSLSLVSETQYF | TGTGCCAGCAGTTTAAGTTTGGTTTCGGAGACCCAGTACTTC | many | TRBV12-3/TRBV12-4 | . | TRBJ2-5
CASSLVALGQGAMETQYF | TGCGCCAGCAGCTTGGTGGCCCTGGGGCAGGGGGCTATGGAGACCCAGTACTTC | many | TRBV5-1 | TRBD1 | TRBJ2-5
CASSQDLQGAVSETQYF | TGTGCCAGCAGCCAAGATTTGCAGGGGGCGGTCTCAGAGACCCAGTACTTC | many | TRBV4-2 | TRBD1 | TRBJ2-5
CSARDFRTGPYNEQFF | TGCAGTGCTAGGGACTTTCGGACAGGGCCCTACAATGAGCAGTTCTTC | few | TRBV20-1 | TRBD1 | TRBJ2-1
CSARRGNTIYF | TGCAGTGCTAGAAGGGGAAACACCATATATTTT | . | TRBV20-1 | . | TRBJ1-3
CASNDPRGLGTEAFF | TGTGCCAGCAACGACCCGAGGGGGCTAGGCACTGAAGCTTTCTTT | few | TRBV12-3/TRBV12-4 | TRBD1 | TRBJ1-1
CASSSGLRGGTQYF | TGTGCCAGCAGCTCCGGACTTAGAGGAGGTACGCAGTATTTT | . | TRBV7-2 | . | TRBJ2-3
CASSLSKEKLFF | TGTGCCAGCTCACTCTCGAAGGAAAAACTGTTTTTT | . | TRBV18 | . | TRBJ1-4
CASSAQGDGTDTQYF | TGTGCCAGCAGTGCTCAGGGGGACGGCACAGATACGCAGTATTTT | many | TRBV6-4 | TRBD1 | TRBJ2-3
CASSVSEGALNEQFF | TGTGCCAGCAGCGTGTCGGAGGGGGCTCTGAATGAGCAGTTCTTC | many | TRBV9 | . | TRBJ2-1
CASSPGLVGILRGEQFF | TGTGCCAGCAGCCCCGGACTAGTTGGGATTCTAAGGGGTGAGCAGTTCTTC | few | TRBV7-3 | TRBD2 | TRBJ2-1
CASSLGGTSGKDEQFF | TGCGCCAGCAGCTTGGGCGGGACTAGCGGGAAGGATGAGCAGTTCTTC | . | TRBV5-1 | TRBD2 | TRBJ2-1
CASSLVVSEREIADTQYF | TGCGCCAGCAGCTTGGTTGTTTCGGAGCGGGAGATCGCAGATACGCAGTATTTT | . | TRBV5-1 | TRBD2 | TRBJ2-3
CSARDPFFAYNEQFF | TGCAGTGCTAGAGATCCATTTTTCGCCTACAATGAGCAGTTCTTC | . | TRBV20-1 | . | TRBJ2-1
CASSLVAGGPGNEQFF | TGCGCCAGCAGCTTGGTGGCGGGAGGGCCTGGCAATGAGCAGTTCTTC | few | TRBV5-1 | TRBD2 | TRBJ2-1
CASSLSPVAEETQYF | TGTGCCAGCAGCTTGAGTCCGGTAGCTGAAGAGACCCAGTACTTC | few | TRBV5-5 | . | TRBJ2-5
CATSRDRTAYTEAFF | TGTGCCACCAGCAGAGATAGGACAGCCTACACTGAAGCTTTCTTT | few | TRBV15 | . | TRBJ1-1
CASSRHGTGYGYTF | TGTGCCAGCAGTCGACACGGGACAGGATATGGCTACACCTTC | many | TRBV12-3/TRBV12-4 | TRBD1 | TRBJ1-2
CASSGGHNQETQYF | TGTGCCAGCAGCGGGGGACACAACCAAGAGACCCAGTACTTC | . | TRBV9 | . | TRBJ2-5
CATSSPLVDEQFF | TGTGCCACCAGCAGCCCCCTGGTCGATGAGCAGTTCTTC | few | TRBV15 | . | TRBJ2-1
CASSSTGGFTGELFF | TGTGCCAGCAGCTCGACAGGGGGATTCACCGGGGAGCTGTTTTTT | many | TRBV28 | TRBD1 | TRBJ2-2